Below, 3 T cell receptor beta chains from the same sample are listed, as sequenced in a study of T cells in Graves' hyperthyroidism and ophthalmopathy. The investigators amplified TCR beta CDR3 regions from RNA transcripts. A first-round RT-PCR of the TCR CDR3 used the HTBI primer set. One entry per CDR3 protein, called by TCRdb with MiXCR from the multiplex PCR reads. The table lists around 190,000 distinct CDR3 sequences, approximately 15% of them singletons. The sample comprised blood. The receptors originated from a woman between 45 and 65 years old with Graves' hyperthyroidism.

This clonotype has a count of ten or more. V and J are TRBV20-1 and TRBJ1-1, with TRBD1 matching over 9 bases. J lost 5 bases, V lost 2 bases, and 12 bases had no gene match. CDR1 and CDR2 from the germline V gene are DFQATT and SNEGSKA (reference sequence). The CDR3 totals 16 residues. The CDR3 coding sequence is TGCAGTGCTAGATTCGCCTTCTACAGGGGGCGGACTGAAGCTTTCTTT. Translation: CSARFAFYRGRTEAFF.

The table lists this clonotype with many counts. V usage is TRBV20-1 and J usage is TRBJ2-6, with TRBD1 identical over 7 bases. V trimming: 3 bases; J trimming: 5 bases; junction bases outside the gene matches: 10. Germline loops: CDR1 DFQATT, CDR2 SNEGSKA (reference sequence). The CDR3 is 16 residues long. CDR3 sequence: CSASQGQWSWANVLTF. As DNA, the CDR3 is TGCAGTGCTAGCCAGGGACAGTGGTCCTGGGCCAACGTCCTGACTTTC.

Many counts were recorded for this clonotype. The gene calls are TRBV29-1 and TRBJ1-5, with D possibly being TRBD1 (6 bases). V lost 6 bases, J lost 2 bases, and 11 bases lay in between. The CDR3 is 13 amino acids. The germline V gene has CDR1 SQVTM and CDR2 ANQGSEA. The CDR3 reads CSVLEGGNQPQHF. CDR3 in DNA: TGCAGCGTATTAGAGGGGGGCAATCAGCCCCAGCATTTT.